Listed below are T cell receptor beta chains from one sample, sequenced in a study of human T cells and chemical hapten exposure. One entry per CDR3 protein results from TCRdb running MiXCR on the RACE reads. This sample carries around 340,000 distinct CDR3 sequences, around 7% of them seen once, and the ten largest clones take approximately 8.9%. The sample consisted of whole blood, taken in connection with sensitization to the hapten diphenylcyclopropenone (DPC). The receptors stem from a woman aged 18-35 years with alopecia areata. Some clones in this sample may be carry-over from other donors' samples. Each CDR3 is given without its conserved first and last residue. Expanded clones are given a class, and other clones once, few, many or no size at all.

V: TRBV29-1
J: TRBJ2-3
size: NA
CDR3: SVGKGTNIENTQY

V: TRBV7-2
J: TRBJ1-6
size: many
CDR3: ASSLSRGNPPLH

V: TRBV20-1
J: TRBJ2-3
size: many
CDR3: SASLTGTADTDTQY

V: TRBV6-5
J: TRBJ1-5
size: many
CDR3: ASSPGVGNQPQH

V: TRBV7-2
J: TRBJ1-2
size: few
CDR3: ASSLVWDLNYGYT

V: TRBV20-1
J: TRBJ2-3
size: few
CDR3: SARGKRGTDTQY

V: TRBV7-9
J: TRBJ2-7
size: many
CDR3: ASSPAETYEQY

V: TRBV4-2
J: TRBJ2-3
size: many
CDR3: ASSQEAERTQY

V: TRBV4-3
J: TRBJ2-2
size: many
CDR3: ASSPYDIRTGELF

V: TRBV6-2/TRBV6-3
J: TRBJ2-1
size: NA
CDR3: ASSPLFYGVGNEQF

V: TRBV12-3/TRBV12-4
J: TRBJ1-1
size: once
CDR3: ASSPTMGVNSEAF

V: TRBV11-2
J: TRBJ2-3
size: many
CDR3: ASTPPRGQPSTDTQY

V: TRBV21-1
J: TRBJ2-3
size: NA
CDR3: ASSKSGRVNGGRSYRGTTDTQY

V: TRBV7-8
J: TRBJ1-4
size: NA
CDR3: ASSPRRDPQPEKLF

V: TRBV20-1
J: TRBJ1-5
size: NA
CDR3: SAGPPSGNQPQH

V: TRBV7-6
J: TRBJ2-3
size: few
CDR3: ASSILAGSTDTQY

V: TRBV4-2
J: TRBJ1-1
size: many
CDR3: ASSYGENTEAF

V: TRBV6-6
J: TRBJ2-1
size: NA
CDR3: ASSTKLDPSSYNEQF

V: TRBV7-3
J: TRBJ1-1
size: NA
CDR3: ASSLSPPPLRRTEAF